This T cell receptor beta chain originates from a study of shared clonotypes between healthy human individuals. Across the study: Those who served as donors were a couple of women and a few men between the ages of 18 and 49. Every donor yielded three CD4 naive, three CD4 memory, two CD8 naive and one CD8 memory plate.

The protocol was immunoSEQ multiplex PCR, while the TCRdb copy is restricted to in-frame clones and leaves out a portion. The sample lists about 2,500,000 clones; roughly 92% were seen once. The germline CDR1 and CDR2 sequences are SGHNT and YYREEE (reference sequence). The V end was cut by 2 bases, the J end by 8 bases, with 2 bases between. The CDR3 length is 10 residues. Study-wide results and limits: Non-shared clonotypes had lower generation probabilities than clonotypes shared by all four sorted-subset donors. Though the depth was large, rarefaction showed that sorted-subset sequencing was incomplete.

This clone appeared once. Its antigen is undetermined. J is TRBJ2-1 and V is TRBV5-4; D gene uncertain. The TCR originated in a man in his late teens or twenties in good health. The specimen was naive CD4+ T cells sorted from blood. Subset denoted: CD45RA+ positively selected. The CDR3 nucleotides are TGTGCCAGCAGCTTAGATGAGCAGTTCTTC. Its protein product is CASSLDEQFF.